In its sample, the clone carrying this T cell receptor (beta chain) was seen a few times. Antigen: not known. Reverse transcription of all isolated RNA meant that expressed TCRB transcripts were sequenced. Deep immunoSEQ sequencing covered naive, central memory and regulatory T cell samples. Generated by immunoSEQ multiplex PCR, the TCRdb table keeps only in-frame clones and is missing some. This table has 200,000 to 250,000 clones, 9.5% to 13% appearing once. Each population that was sorted was more than 98% pure. This specimen comes from a study of beta chain features in type 1 diabetes. Overall study findings and caveats: Patients' naive, central memory and regulatory TCRB repertoires appeared more alike than those of healthy donors. Sequencing used cDNA, and cells with high TCR expression could therefore be over-represented.

Sequenced input: central memory CD4+ T cells from blood. The sequence derives from a man younger than 35 in good health.

CDR3 DNA sequence: TGTGCCAGCAGCTTAGCCCTCCTGTGGACAGGGGGAGGCGAGCAGTACTTC. This encodes CASSLALLWTGGGEQYF. The V call is TRBV7-2, the J call TRBJ2-7, with 10 nucleotides matching TRBD1. The CDR3 has 17 amino acids. CDR1 SGHTA and CDR2 FQGNSA come from the germline V gene. V lost 0 bases to trimming and J lost 6 bases; unmatched junction nucleotides: 11. The whole variable domain, remainder taken from reference TRBV7-2 and TRBJ2-7, is GAGVSQSPSNKVTEKGKDVELRCDPISGHTALYWYRQSLGQGLEFLIYFQGNSAPDKSGLPSDRFSAERTGGSVSTLTIQRTQQEDSAVYLCASSLALLWTGGGEQYFGPGTRLTVT.